This is a list of T cell receptor beta chains from one sample in a study of cytomegalovirus exposure and HLA in healthy donors. The data were produced by immunoSEQ multiplex PCR, yet TCRdb's version contains in-frame clones alone and is incomplete. The table shows approximately 170,000 clones, with roughly 79% occurring only once. Sequenced material: PBMCs. Source of these receptors: a woman between 18 and 30 years old in good health and CMV-seronegative. CDR3s include the opening cysteine and the closing phenylalanine or tryptophan. The order of the fields is V gene, J gene, CDR3 protein.

TRBV5-1	TRBJ2-5	CASSFGNQETQYF
TRBV28	TRBJ1-1	CASSYSGGTEAFF
TRBV19	TRBJ2-2	CASRNRGTGELFF
TRBV6-1	TRBJ2-1	CASRDRGRGEQFF
TRBV7-2	TRBJ1-1	CASSARRQGNTEAFF
TRBV6-1	TRBJ2-7	CASRPLGATYEQYF
TRBV27	TRBJ2-1	CASRSPGDSERYNEQFF
TRBV9	TRBJ2-5	CASSDSGGILKETQYF
TRBV5-1	TRBJ2-2	CASSIQGSPGELFF
TRBV19	TRBJ2-1	CASSIFLGKLIGNEQFF
TRBV7-2	TRBJ2-5	CASSFKPGTQYF
TRBV30	TRBJ2-4	CAWSTGGGLGIQYF
TRBV7-9	TRBJ1-5	CSSTMGGDNQPQHF
TRBV7-3	TRBJ2-3	CASSSGTSGSTDTQYF
TRBV28	TRBJ2-2	CASSLYSGRGIPGELFF
TRBV5-5	TRBJ2-6	CASSTQGQSGANVLTF
TRBV5-8	TRBJ1-5	CASSFRGGNQPQHF
TRBV15	NA	CATSPTPTYEQYF
TRBV19	TRBJ2-7	CASSPPPGHVF
TRBV7-9	TRBJ1-2	CATTGTTTNYGYTF
TRBV27	TRBJ1-4	CASTSGQGYQKLFF
TRBV28	TRBJ1-5	CASRLGRGSNQPQHF
TRBV18	TRBJ2-3	CASSGPPQGGTDTQYF
TRBV28	TRBJ2-5	CASSFPTIQETQYF
TRBV18	TRBJ2-5	CASSGGLPGRETQYF
TRBV2	TRBJ1-1	CASTGRGNTEAFF
TRBV6-1	TRBJ2-2	CASSEARQGSGELFF
TRBV10-2	TRBJ2-7	CASSVQGNYEQYF
TRBV6-9	TRBJ1-2	CASSYPRGRRAYGYTF
TRBV6-5	TRBJ1-2	CASKDSNYGYTF
TRBV28	TRBJ1-1	CASSSGNTEAFF
TRBV11-3	TRBJ2-2	CASSSTGADTGELFF
TRBV7-8	TRBJ1-4	CASSLRQGGEKLFF
TRBV28	TRBJ2-3	CASSLWSQGTDTQYF
TRBV6-6	TRBJ2-1	CASSYAQGSYNEQFF
TRBV28	TRBJ1-1	CASSTLGGLGEAFF
TRBV7-9	TRBJ1-1	CSSFPHGGLNTEAFF
TRBV5-1	TRBJ2-7	CASSIGTSGTREQYF
TRBV29-1	TRBJ1-1	CSAGTVNTEAFF
TRBV5-6	TRBJ1-6	CASSVVPSTSSPLHF
TRBV5-6	TRBJ1-5	CASSFSGGRSNQPQHF
TRBV2	TRBJ1-4	CASTQGTNEKLFF
TRBV7-2	TRBJ2-1	CASSLRGSGWGEQFF
TRBV11-3	TRBJ1-1	CASSSGQGSEAFF
TRBV28	TRBJ1-2	CASSPRDSSNYGYTF
TRBV19	TRBJ1-6	CASNTGGVSPLHF
TRBV7-9	TRBJ2-7	CASSREGLAGYEQYF
TRBV7-2	TRBJ2-5	CASSEPGTSGETQYF
TRBV7-9	TRBJ1-1	CASSANRRGRTEAFF
TRBV10-3	TRBJ1-4	CAIRGTGEKLFF